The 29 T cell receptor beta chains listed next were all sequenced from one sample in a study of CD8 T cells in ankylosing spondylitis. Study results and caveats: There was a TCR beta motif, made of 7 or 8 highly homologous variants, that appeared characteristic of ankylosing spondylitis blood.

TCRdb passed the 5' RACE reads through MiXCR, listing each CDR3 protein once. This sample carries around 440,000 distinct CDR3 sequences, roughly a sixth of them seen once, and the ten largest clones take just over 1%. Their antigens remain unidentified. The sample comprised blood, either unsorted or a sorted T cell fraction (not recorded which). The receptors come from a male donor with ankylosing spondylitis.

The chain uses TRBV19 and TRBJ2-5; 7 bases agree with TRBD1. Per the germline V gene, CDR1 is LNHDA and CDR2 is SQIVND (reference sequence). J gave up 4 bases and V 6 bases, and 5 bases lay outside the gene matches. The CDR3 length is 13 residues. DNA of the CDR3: TGTGCCAGTAGACTGACAGGGTCAGAGACCCAGTACTTC. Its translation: CASRLTGSETQYF.

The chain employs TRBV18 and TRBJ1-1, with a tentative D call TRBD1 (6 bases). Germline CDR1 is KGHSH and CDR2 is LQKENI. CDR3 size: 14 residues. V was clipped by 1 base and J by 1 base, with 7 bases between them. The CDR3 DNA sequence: TGTGCCAGCTCACCACTACAGGGGAACACTGAAGCTTTCTTT. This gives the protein CASSPLQGNTEAFF. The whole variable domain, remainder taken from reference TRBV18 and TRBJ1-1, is NAGVMQNPRHLVRRRGQEARLRCSPMKGHSHVYWYRQLPEEGLKFMVYLQKENIIDESGMPKERFSAEFPKEGPSILRIQQVVRGDSAAYFCASSPLQGNTEAFFGQGTRLTVV.

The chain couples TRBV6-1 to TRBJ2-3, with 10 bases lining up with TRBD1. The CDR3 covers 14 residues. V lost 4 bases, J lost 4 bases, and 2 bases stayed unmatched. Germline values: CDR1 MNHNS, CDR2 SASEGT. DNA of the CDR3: TGTGCCAGCAGTGGGGACAGGGGTCCAGATACGCAGTATTTT. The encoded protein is CASSGDRGPDTQYF.

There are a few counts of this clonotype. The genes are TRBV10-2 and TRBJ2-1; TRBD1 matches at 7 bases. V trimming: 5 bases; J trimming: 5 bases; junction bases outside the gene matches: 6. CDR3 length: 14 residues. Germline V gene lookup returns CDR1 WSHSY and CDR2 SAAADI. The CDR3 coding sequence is TGCGCCAGCAGTCCGACAGGGAAAGACAATGAGCAGTTCTTC. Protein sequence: CASSPTGKDNEQFF.

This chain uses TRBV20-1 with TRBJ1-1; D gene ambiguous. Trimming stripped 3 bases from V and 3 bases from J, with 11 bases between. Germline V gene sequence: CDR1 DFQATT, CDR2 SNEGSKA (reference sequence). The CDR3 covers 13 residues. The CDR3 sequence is CSASPWKYTEAFF. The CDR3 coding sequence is TGCAGTGCTAGCCCTTGGAAGTACACTGAAGCTTTCTTT.

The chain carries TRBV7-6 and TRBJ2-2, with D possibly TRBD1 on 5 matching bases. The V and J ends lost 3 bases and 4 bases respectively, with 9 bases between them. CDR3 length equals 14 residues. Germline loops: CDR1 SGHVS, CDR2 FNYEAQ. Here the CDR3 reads CASSFIRGTGELFF. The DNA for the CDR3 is TGTGCCAGCAGCTTTATTAGGGGCACCGGGGAGCTGTTTTTT.

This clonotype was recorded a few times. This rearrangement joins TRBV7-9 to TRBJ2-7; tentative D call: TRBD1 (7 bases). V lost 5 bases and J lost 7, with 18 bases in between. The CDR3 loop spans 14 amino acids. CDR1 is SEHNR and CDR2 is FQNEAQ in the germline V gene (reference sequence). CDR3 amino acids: CASSQRGRGDEQYF. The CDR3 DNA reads TGTGCCAGCAGCCAGAGGGGCAGGGGGGATGAGCAGTACTTC.

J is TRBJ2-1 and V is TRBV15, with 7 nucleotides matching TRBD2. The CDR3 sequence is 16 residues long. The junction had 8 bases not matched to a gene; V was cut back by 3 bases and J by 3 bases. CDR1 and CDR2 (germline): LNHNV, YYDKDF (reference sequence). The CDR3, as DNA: TGTGCCACCAGCAGGAAACGGGAGGCCCTCTACAATGAGCAGTTCTTC. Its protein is CATSRKREALYNEQFF.

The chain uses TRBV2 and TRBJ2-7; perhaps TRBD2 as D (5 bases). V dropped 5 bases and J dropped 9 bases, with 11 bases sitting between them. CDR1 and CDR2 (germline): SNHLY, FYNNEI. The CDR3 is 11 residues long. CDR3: CASSRDSGQYF. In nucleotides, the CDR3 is TGTGCCAGCAGTCGGGATTCCGGGCAGTACTTC.

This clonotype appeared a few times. The CDR3 nucleotides are TGTGCCAGCAGACGCAACGACCAAAACGACTATGGCTACACCTTC. It specifies CASRRNDQNDYGYTF. The chain joins TRBV6-1 to TRBJ1-2; no clear D. The V end was cut by 6 bases, the J end by 3 bases, with 17 bases between. Germline CDR1 MNHNS, CDR2 SASEGT. The CDR3 runs 15 residues.

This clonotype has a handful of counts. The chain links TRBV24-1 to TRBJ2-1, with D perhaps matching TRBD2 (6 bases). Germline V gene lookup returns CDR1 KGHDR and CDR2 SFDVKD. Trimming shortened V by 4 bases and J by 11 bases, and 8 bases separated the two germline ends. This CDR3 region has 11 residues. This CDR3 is CATSEGGKQFF. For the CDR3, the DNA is TGTGCCACCAGTGAGGGGGGTAAGCAGTTCTTC.

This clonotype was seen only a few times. The CDR3 is CASRPPGTGSYEQYF. The CDR3, as DNA: TGTGCCAGCAGACCCCCCGGGACAGGCTCCTACGAGCAGTACTTC. The J gene is TRBJ2-7, the V gene TRBV28, with 8 bases that match TRBD1. The germline V gene has CDR1 MDHEN and CDR2 SYDVKM. The CDR3 runs 15 residues. The ends lost 6 bases at V and 0 bases at J; junction bases unmatched: 7.

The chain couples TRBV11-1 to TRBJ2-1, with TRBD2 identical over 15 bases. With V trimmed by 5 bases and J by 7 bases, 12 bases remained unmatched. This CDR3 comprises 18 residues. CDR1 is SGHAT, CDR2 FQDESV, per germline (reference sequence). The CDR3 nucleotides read TGTGCCAGCAGCGCAATCCCGGGACTAGCGGGAGGAGTTAATGAGCAGTTCTTC. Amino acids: CASSAIPGLAGGVNEQFF.

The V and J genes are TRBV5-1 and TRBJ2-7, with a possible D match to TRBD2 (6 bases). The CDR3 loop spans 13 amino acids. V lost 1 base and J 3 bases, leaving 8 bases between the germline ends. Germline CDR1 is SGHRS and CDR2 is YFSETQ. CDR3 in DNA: TGCGCCAGCAGCTTGACTAGCAACTACGAGCAGTACTTC. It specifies CASSLTSNYEQYF.

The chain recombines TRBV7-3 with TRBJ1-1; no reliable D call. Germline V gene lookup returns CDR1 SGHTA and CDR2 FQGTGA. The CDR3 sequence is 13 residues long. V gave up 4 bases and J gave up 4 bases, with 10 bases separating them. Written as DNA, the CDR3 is TGTGCCAGCAGCTCCTCCCCGAGCACTGAAGCTTTCTTT. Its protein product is CASSSSPSTEAFF.

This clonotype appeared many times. CDR3 sequence reads: CASSPLRNEQFF. CDR3 DNA sequence: TGTGCCAGCTCACCCCTTAGGAATGAGCAGTTCTTC. The chain links TRBV18 to TRBJ2-1; D not resolved. Germline assignment: CDR1 KGHSH and CDR2 LQKENI. The CDR3 has 12 amino acids. The V end lost 3 bases, the J end lost 7 bases, and 7 bases lay between the germline ends. The full variable domain, completed using reference TRBV18 and TRBJ2-1, is NAGVMQNPRHLVRRRGQEARLRCSPMKGHSHVYWYRQLPEEGLKFMVYLQKENIIDESGMPKERFSAEFPKEGPSILRIQQVVRGDSAAYFCASSPLRNEQFFGPGTRLTVL.

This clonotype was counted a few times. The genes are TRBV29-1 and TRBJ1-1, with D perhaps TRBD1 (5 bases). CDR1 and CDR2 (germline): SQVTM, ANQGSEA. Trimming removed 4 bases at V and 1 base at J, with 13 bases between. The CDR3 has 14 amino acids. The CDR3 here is CSVVRGGTNTEAFF. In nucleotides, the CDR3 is TGCAGCGTTGTCAGAGGAGGGACGAACACTGAAGCTTTCTTT.

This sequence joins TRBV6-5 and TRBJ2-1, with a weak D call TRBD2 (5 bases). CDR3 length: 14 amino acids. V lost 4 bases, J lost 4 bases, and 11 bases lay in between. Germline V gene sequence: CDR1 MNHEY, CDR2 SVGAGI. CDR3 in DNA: TGTGCCAGCAGTTCCCTCGGGGTATACAATGAGCAGTTCTTC. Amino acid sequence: CASSSLGVYNEQFF.

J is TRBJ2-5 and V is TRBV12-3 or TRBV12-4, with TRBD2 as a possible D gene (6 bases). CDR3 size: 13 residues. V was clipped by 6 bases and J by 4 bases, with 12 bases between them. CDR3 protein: CASRRGKAETQYF. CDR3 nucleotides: TGTGCCAGCAGACGGGGGAAGGCAGAGACCCAGTACTTC.

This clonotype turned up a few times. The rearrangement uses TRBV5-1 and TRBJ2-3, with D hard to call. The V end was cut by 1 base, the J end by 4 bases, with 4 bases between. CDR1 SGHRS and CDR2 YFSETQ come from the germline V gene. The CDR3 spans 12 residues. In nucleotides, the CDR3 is TGCGCCAGCAGCTTGCAGCCAGATACGCAGTATTTT. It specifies CASSLQPDTQYF.

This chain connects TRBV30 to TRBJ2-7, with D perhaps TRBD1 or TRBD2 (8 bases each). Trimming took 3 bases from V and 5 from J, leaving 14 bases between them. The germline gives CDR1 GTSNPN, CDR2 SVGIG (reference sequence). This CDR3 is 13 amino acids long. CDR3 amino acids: CAWSRGREDEQYF. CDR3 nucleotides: TGTGCCTGGAGCAGGGGGCGGGAGGACGAGCAGTACTTC.

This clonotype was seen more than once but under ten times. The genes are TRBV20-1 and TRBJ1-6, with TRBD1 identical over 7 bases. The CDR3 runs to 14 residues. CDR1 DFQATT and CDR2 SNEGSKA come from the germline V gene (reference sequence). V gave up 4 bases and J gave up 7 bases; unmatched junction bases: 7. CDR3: CSANRDSPNSPLHF. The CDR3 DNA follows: TGCAGTGCTAACCGGGACAGCCCAAATTCACCCCTCCACTTT.

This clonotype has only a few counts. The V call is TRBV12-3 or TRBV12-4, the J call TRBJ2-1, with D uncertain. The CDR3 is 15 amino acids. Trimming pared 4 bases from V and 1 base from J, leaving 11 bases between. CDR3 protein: CASSWGKGSYNEQFF. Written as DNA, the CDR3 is TGTGCCAGCAGTTGGGGTAAGGGTTCCTACAATGAGCAGTTCTTC.

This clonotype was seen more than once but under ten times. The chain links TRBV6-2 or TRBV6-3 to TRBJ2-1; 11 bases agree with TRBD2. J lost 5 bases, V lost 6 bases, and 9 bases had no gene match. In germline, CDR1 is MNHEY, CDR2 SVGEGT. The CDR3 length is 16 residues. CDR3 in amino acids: CASRAGGLAGHNEQFF. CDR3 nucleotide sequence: TGTGCCAGCAGAGCCGGTGGACTAGCGGGTCACAATGAGCAGTTCTTC.

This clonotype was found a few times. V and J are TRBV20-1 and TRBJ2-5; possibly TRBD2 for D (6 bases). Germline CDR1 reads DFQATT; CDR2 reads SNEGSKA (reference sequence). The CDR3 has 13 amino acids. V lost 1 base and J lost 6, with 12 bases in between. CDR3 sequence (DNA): TGCAGTGCTAGAGTGGAGGGGTCGCAGACCCAGTACTTC. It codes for CSARVEGSQTQYF.

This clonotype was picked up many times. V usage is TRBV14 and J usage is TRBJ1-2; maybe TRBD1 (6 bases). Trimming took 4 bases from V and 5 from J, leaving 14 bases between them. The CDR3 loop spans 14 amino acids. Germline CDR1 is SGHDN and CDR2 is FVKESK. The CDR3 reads CASSPGQNLYGYTF. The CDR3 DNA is TGTGCCAGCAGCCCAGGACAGAACCTTTATGGCTACACCTTC.

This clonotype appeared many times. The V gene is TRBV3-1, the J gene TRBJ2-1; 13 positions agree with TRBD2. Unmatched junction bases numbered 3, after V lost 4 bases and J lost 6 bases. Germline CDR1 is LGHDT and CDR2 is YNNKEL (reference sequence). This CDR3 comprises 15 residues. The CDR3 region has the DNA TGTGCCAGCAGCCTCGGGACTAGCGGGACCAATGAGCAGTTCTTC. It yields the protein CASSLGTSGTNEQFF.

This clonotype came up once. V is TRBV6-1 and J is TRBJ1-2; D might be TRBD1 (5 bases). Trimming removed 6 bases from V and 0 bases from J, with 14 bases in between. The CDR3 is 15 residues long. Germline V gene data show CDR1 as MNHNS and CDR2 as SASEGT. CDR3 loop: CASREGPTANYGYTF. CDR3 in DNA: TGTGCCAGCAGGGAGGGGCCGACAGCTAACTATGGCTACACCTTC.

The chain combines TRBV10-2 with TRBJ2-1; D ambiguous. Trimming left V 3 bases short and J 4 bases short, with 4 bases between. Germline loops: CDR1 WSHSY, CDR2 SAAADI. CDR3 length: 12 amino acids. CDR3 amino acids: CASSDWYNEQFF. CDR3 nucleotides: TGCGCCAGCAGTGATTGGTACAATGAGCAGTTCTTC.